These 15 T cell receptor beta chains were all obtained from the same sample, sequenced in a study of CD8 T cells in Susac syndrome. Reverse transcription used about 0.45 to 1 ug RNA and random hexamers. Each CDR3 protein is one row after TCRdb ran MiXCR on the immunoSEQ multiplex PCR reads. The sample yields roughly 84,000 distinct CDR3 sequences, about 96% seen once. Sequenced material: CD8+ T cells from PBMCs. The receptors derive from a human donor with Susac syndrome.

The chain carries TRBV9 and TRBJ1-2; D might be TRBD1 (6 bases). Germline-derived CDR1 and CDR2 are SGDLS and YYNGEE. The CDR3 has 14 amino acids. The V gene lost 0 bases and the J gene lost 6 bases, with 12 bases spanning the gap. The chain's CDR3 is CASSVGRGKDGYTF. The CDR3 DNA is TGTGCCAGCAGCGTAGGCAGGGGCAAGGATGGCTACACCTTC.

V and J are TRBV20-1 and TRBJ1-5; D ambiguous. This CDR3 spans 10 amino acids. Germline V lookup: CDR1 DFQATT, CDR2 SNEGSKA (reference sequence). Trimming cost V 4 bases and J 8 bases, with 6 bases left between them. CDR3 region: CSANVKPQHF. The CDR3 bases are TGCAGTGCTAATGTGAAGCCCCAGCATTTT.

V is TRBV24-1 and J is TRBJ2-7, with D possibly matching TRBD1 (6 bases). This CDR3 spans 14 amino acids. Germline V gives CDR1 KGHDR, CDR2 SFDVKD. V was cut by 11 bases and J by 3 bases, with 19 bases left in between. CDR3 DNA: TGTGCCAAACTTAAGCCGGGACACCTCTACGAGCAGTACGTC. This gives the protein CAKLKPGHLYEQYV.

This chain joins TRBV4-3 and TRBJ1-1, with a weak D call TRBD1 (5 bases). The germline CDR1 and CDR2 sequences are LGHNA and YSLEER. Trimming shortened V by 4 bases and J by 1 base, and 19 bases separated the two germline ends. CDR3 size: 17 residues. CDR3: CASSLRLAQGPNTEAFF. As DNA, the CDR3 is TGCGCCAGCAGCCTCCGATTAGCCCAGGGACCGAACACTGAAGCTTTCTTT.

V gene TRBV20-1 combines with J gene TRBJ1-5, with D unresolved. The CDR3 covers 13 residues. CDR1 DFQATT and CDR2 SNEGSKA come from the germline V gene (reference sequence). V lost 3 bases and J lost 3, with 9 bases in between. CDR3 region: CSARDGDNQPQHF. In DNA form, the CDR3 reads TGCAGTGCTAGGGATGGGGACAATCAGCCCCAGCATTTT.

V gene TRBV24-1 combines with J gene TRBJ1-1; D is perhaps TRBD1 (6 bases). The length of the CDR3 is 14 residues. Germline V gives CDR1 KGHDR, CDR2 SFDVKD. Trimming removed 6 bases from V and 0 bases from J, with 10 bases in between. The CDR3 DNA is TGTGCCACCAGTATGACAGGTATGAACACTGAAGCTTTCTTT. It is translated as CATSMTGMNTEAFF.

In this sample, this clonotype turned up once. The chain recombines TRBV9 with TRBJ1-5, with D possibly TRBD1 on 5 matching bases. Trimming took 0 bases from V and 2 from J, leaving 9 bases between them. CDR1 is SGDLS and CDR2 is YYNGEE in the germline V gene. CDR3 length: 15 amino acids. Here the CDR3 DNA reads TGTGCCAGCAGCGTAGGGGGGAAAGGCAATCAGCCCCAGCATTTT. Amino acids: CASSVGGKGNQPQHF.

This clonotype was recorded only once. The chain employs TRBV28 and TRBJ1-5; 9 positions agree with TRBD1. The germline V gene encodes CDR1 MDHEN and CDR2 SYDVKM. This CDR3 spans 15 amino acids. After removal of 5 bases from V and 5 bases from J, the junction contained 7 bases not matched to a gene. The chain's CDR3 is CASSDGTGTDQPQHF. As DNA, the CDR3 is TGTGCCAGCAGTGATGGGACAGGGACTGATCAGCCCCAGCATTTT.

V and J are TRBV24-1 and TRBJ1-5; no reliable D call. Germline V gene sequence: CDR1 KGHDR, CDR2 SFDVKD. This CDR3 spans 14 amino acids. Between the trimmed V and J ends, which lost 3 bases and 0 bases, there was a span of 5 bases. The CDR3 sequence is CATSDVDSNQPQHF. CDR3 in DNA: TGTGCCACCAGTGATGTGGATAGCAATCAGCCCCAGCATTTT.

The CDR3 region has the DNA TGTGCCAGCAGTTACTACGGGAACACTGAAGCTTTCTTT. Translated, it gives CASSYYGNTEAFF. The chain combines TRBV6-5 with TRBJ1-1, with unresolved D. The germline CDR1 and CDR2 sequences are MNHEY and SVGAGI. The CDR3 extends over 13 amino acids. Between the trimmed V and J ends, which lost 1 base and 1 base, there was a span of 4 bases.

This rearrangement joins TRBV24-1 to TRBJ2-5, with 8 bases fitting TRBD1. The CDR3 runs 16 residues. The trim removed 4 bases at V and 1 base at J, leaving 7 bases unmatched. Germline CDR1 KGHDR, CDR2 SFDVKD. CDR3 in DNA: TGTGCCACCAGTGAAAATGGACAGGGACTCCAAGAGACCCAGTACTTC. It is translated as CATSENGQGLQETQYF.

This chain joins TRBV11-2 and TRBJ2-5; TRBD1 is a possible D gene (6 bases). The CDR3 extends over 16 amino acids. The V end lost 5 bases, the J end lost 2 bases, and 18 bases lay between the germline ends. Germline lookup yields CDR1 SGHAT and CDR2 FQNNGV. The CDR3 DNA reads TGTGCCAGCAGCAAAAGTCCGGGACACTATCAAGAGACCCAGTACTTC. Translation gives CASSKSPGHYQETQYF.

This chain connects TRBV15 to TRBJ2-1, with 7 bases lining up with TRBD2. The J segment lost 8 bases and the V segment lost 8 bases, leaving 9 bases of the junction unmatched. The CDR3 has 13 amino acids. The germline CDR1 and CDR2 sequences are LNHNV and YYDKDF (reference sequence). CDR3 coding DNA: TGTGCCACCGGAGGCGGGAGCGGGTATGAGCAGTTCTTC. Amino acid sequence: CATGGGSGYEQFF.

The chain recombines TRBV4-3 with TRBJ1-5; D is uncertain. The CDR3 runs to 15 residues. CDR1 is LGHNA and CDR2 is YSLEER in the germline V gene. Trimming left V 0 bases short and J 0 bases short, with 6 bases between. The CDR3 loop is CASSQDSHSNQPQHF. The CDR3 DNA reads TGCGCCAGCAGCCAAGATTCCCATAGCAATCAGCCCCAGCATTTT.

The genes are TRBV20-1 and TRBJ2-1; D unclear. With 5 bases removed from V and 7 bases from J, the gap between germline ends came to 9 bases. The germline gives CDR1 DFQATT, CDR2 SNEGSKA (reference sequence). This CDR3 has 11 amino acids. DNA of the CDR3: TGCAGTGCTGCACAGAGTAATGAGCAGTTCTTC. Translated, it gives CSAAQSNEQFF.